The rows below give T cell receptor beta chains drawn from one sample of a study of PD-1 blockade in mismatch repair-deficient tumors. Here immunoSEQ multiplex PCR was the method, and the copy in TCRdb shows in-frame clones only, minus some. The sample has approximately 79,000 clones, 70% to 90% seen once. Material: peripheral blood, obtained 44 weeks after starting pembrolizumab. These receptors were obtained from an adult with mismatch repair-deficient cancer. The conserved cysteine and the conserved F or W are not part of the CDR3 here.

ASSQYSGGNSGANVLT	TRBV14	TRBJ2-6
ASSLNTGANTGELF	TRBV27	TRBJ2-2
ASSESGVNYGYT	TRBV2	TRBJ1-2
ASSTSGSYEQY	TRBV2	TRBJ2-7
SVALKKRGNTIY	TRBV29-1	TRBJ1-3
ASSRPTGGDDYGYT	TRBV19	TRBJ1-2
ASSLVYFGYNEQF	TRBV5-1	TRBJ2-1
ASSTWTSGTDTQY	TRBV11-2	TRBJ2-3
ASSVHFGQKNTGELF	TRBV9	TRBJ2-2
ASSSGETQY	TRBV6-1	TRBJ2-5
ASSDRTDSEAF	TRBV9	TRBJ1-1
ASNGGTDTQY	TRBV28	TRBJ2-3
ASPKTSGGYNEQF	TRBV6-1	TRBJ2-1
ASSQERRQGSGYT	TRBV4-2	TRBJ1-2
ASSIGEAGNTIY	TRBV19	TRBJ1-3
ASSLTGANEQF	TRBV7-3	TRBJ2-1
ASSVHQSTDTQY	TRBV9	TRBJ2-3
AIIEGRSYEQY	TRBV6-1	TRBJ2-7
ASSVGLGYGNQPQH	TRBV6-1	TRBJ1-5
AWSQSTDTQY	TRBV30	TRBJ2-3
ASSRFDGADTQY	TRBV9	TRBJ2-3
ASSLYRVGNEQY	TRBV5-4	TRBJ2-7
ASSPLDRRDTEAF	TRBV7-9	TRBJ1-1
ASSEARGQGNQPQH	TRBV2	TRBJ1-5
ASSLEPQETQY	TRBV6-1	TRBJ2-5
ASRQGLDHRETQY	TRBV6-5	TRBJ2-5
ASGLNDRGWDSQPQH	TRBV12-5	TRBJ1-5
AWYRIGELF	TRBV30	TRBJ2-2
ASSQDLSGYYEQY	TRBV4-3	TRBJ2-7
ASIVSGSAGELF	TRBV6-6	TRBJ2-2
ASSSRHEQY	TRBV6-6	TRBJ2-7
ASSQVGTSGMQY	TRBV4-1	TRBJ2-7